This T cell receptor (beta chain) appears in the sequencing data of a study of beta chain features in type 1 diabetes. Study results and limitations: The study found moderately but significantly shorter TCRB CDR3s in all four CD4+ subsets of Type 1 diabetes patients. Sampled from patients, naive, central memory and Treg TCRB repertoires appeared more similar than those sampled from healthy donors.

Sequencing targeted expressed TCRB transcripts, as all isolated RNA had been reverse transcribed. Clones were read by immunoSEQ multiplex PCR, and TCRdb kept only the in-frame ones, dropping some. The data contain just under 150,000 clones, 10% to 15% of them singletons. With respect to this clone: What it binds is unknown.

CDR1 GTSNPN and CDR2 SVGIG come from the germline V gene (reference sequence). V was trimmed by 4 bases and J by 0 bases, leaving 19 bases between them. There are 17 residues in the CDR3. The sequence came from a man between 18 and 29 years old with type 1 diabetes. The sequencing sample was made of central memory CD4+ T cells from blood. The chain couples TRBV30 to TRBJ1-5; TRBD1 might be the D (5 bases). CDR3 region: CAWKGAGGDLSNQPQHF. The CDR3 DNA reads as TGTGCCTGGAAAGGGGCAGGCGGAGATCTTAGCAATCAGCCCCAGCATTTT.